This T cell receptor (beta chain) was found in a study of tumor-infiltrating lymphocytes in primary liver carcinoma. This CDR3 spans 15 amino acids. Per the germline V gene, CDR1 is SNHLY and CDR2 is FYNNEI. V was pared by 7 bases and J by 5 bases, with 4 bases of the junction left unmatched. From unsorted bulk tissue weighing roughly 18-31 mg, DNA and RNA were co-extracted. Patients underwent resection of primary liver carcinoma. Five distinct regions per tumor were sampled. Production of TCR beta cDNA used 400 to 650 ng total RNA together with a constant-region primer. Slightly modified ARM-PCR, run as three nested multiplex PCR rounds, produced the TCR beta libraries. It was with TRBV1-TRBV30 forward primers and a C-beta reverse primer that the first two PCR rounds were run, at roughly 10 cycles each. TCRdb reanalysed the multiplex PCR reads using MiXCR and keeps one entry per CDR3 protein. The profile shows 95,000 to 100,000 distinct CDR3 sequences, about 70% of them singletons.

The sequence was obtained from a woman aged 55-69 years with primary liver carcinoma and hepatitis B virus infection. Specimen: liver tumor tissue from sampling region 2. Subset in this sample: tumor region T2, inferior pole. V gene TRBV2 combines with J gene TRBJ2-1; 14 positions agree with TRBD2. The CDR3 coding sequence is TGTGCCAGCATCAAGGGACTAGCGGGAGACAATGAGCAGTTCTTC. Translation gives CASIKGLAGDNEQFF.